What follows are 25 T cell receptor beta chains derived from one specimen sequenced in a study of beta chain features in type 1 diabetes. Whole-study results and caveats: Significant though moderate, a shortening of TCRB CDR3s appeared in all four CD4+ subsets of Type 1 diabetes patients.

Reverse transcribing all isolated RNA meant expressed TCRB transcripts were sequenced. Some clones are missing from TCRdb's copy, which holds only in-frame ones; the method was immunoSEQ multiplex PCR. Among 300,000 to 400,000 clones listed, roughly 13% were seen once. Their recognized antigens are unknown. Sequenced input: naive CD4+ T cells from blood. These receptors were taken from a woman under 30 with type 1 diabetes.

This clone came up a few times. V gene TRBV9 combines with J gene TRBJ2-3, with 13 positions matching TRBD2. CDR1 and CDR2 from the germline V gene are SGDLS and YYNGEE. Unmatched junction bases numbered 6, after V lost 3 bases and J lost 5 bases. The CDR3 is made up of 16 amino acids. The CDR3 is CASSETSGRLIDTQYF. The CDR3 DNA reads TGTGCCAGCAGCGAGACTAGCGGGAGGTTAATAGATACGCAGTATTTT.

This clone was picked up a small number of times. This chain links TRBV4-3 with TRBJ2-2; the match to TRBD2 covers 9 bases. Trimming took 0 bases from V and 7 from J; bases not matched to a gene: 12. Germline V lookup: CDR1 LGHNA, CDR2 YSLEER. This CDR3 comprises 18 residues. In DNA, the CDR3 is TGCGCCAGCAGCCAAGAAGCATTTAGCGGGAGAATAAGCGGGGAGCTGTTTTTT. Translation: CASSQEAFSGRISGELFF.

V is TRBV7-8 and J is TRBJ2-7; TRBD1 agrees at 7 bases. J lost 0 bases, V lost 4 bases, and 9 bases had no gene match. This CDR3 contains 16 residues. CDR1 and CDR2 (germline): SGHVS, FQNEAQ. The CDR3 DNA reads TGTGCCAGCAGCTCTCGGGACAGCCCACCCTCCTACGAGCAGTACTTC. This sequence encodes CASSSRDSPPSYEQYF.

The CDR3 DNA reads TGTGCCAGCAGTGAAGCGCGGACAGGGGGCACTGAAGCTTTCTTT. Amino acids: CASSEARTGGTEAFF. The rearrangement joins TRBV2 to TRBJ1-1; TRBD1 agrees at 10 bases. Germline-derived CDR1 and CDR2 are SNHLY and FYNNEI. With 0 bases clipped from V and 4 bases from J, the junction kept 2 bases outside the gene matches. The CDR3 is made up of 15 amino acids. Full variable domain (rest looked up from reference TRBV2 and TRBJ1-1): EPEVTQTPSHQVTQMGQEVILRCVPISNHLYFYWYRQILGQKVEFLVSFYNNEISEKSEIFDDQFSVERPDGSNFTLKIRSTKLEDSAMYFCASSEARTGGTEAFFGQGTRLTVV.

The chain has TRBV7-8 and TRBJ2-4; 7 nucleotides match TRBD1. The CDR3 extends over 16 amino acids. The V gene end was trimmed by 5 bases and the J gene end by 0 bases; junction bases not matched to a gene: 7. Per germline, CDR1 SGHVS and CDR2 FQNEAQ. CDR3 DNA: TGTGCCAGCAGCACGGACAGGATGCTAGCCAAAAACATTCAGTACTTC. This sequence encodes CASSTDRMLAKNIQYF.

There are a few counts of this clone. The rearrangement links TRBV9 to TRBJ2-1, with TRBD2 as a possible D gene (6 bases). Germline-derived CDR1 and CDR2 are SGDLS and YYNGEE. This CDR3 has 16 residues. Trimming left V 0 bases short and J 8 bases short, with 18 bases between. CDR3 in DNA: TGTGCCAGCAGCGTAGGTATAGCGGCGGGTCACGATGAGCAGTTCTTC. It yields the protein CASSVGIAAGHDEQFF. Looking up the rest from reference TRBV9 and TRBJ2-1 gives the full variable domain: DSGVTQTPKHLITATGQRVTLRCSPRSGDLSVYWYQQSLDQGLQFLIQYYNGEERAKGNILERFSAQQFPDLHSELNLSSLELGDSALYFCASSVGIAAGHDEQFFGPGTRLTVL.

This clone was recorded a few times. V gene TRBV29-1 combines with J gene TRBJ1-2, with a tentative D call TRBD1 (5 bases). Per the germline V gene, CDR1 is SQVTM and CDR2 is ANQGSEA. Trimming pared 7 bases from V and 6 bases from J, leaving 12 bases between. The CDR3 covers 11 residues. Here the CDR3 DNA reads TGCAGCGCCCGACAGCCTCATGGCTACACCTTC. It translates to CSARQPHGYTF. Full variable domain (missing parts from reference TRBV29-1 and TRBJ1-2): SAVISQKPSRDICQRGTSLTIQCQVDSQVTMMFWYRQQPGQSLTLIATANQGSEATYESGFVIDKFPISRPNLTFSTLTVSNMSPEDSSIYLCSARQPHGYTFGSGTRLTVV.

The chain links TRBV5-1 to TRBJ2-2; TRBD2 aligns across 10 bases. In germline, CDR1 is SGHRS, CDR2 YFSETQ. CDR3 length: 15 amino acids. Losses at the gene ends were 4 bases for V and 6 bases for J; bases not matched to a gene: 6. DNA of the CDR3: TGCGCCAGCAGCCCCACTAGCGGGAAGGCCGGGGAGCTGTTTTTT. It is translated as CASSPTSGKAGELFF.

This clone showed up just a few times. The genes are TRBV7-2 and TRBJ2-7, with 9 bases identical to TRBD1. Unmatched junction bases numbered 10, after V lost 8 bases and J lost 5 bases. This CDR3 region has 14 residues. The germline CDR1 and CDR2 sequences are SGHTA and FQGNSA. In nucleotides, the CDR3 is TGTGCCAGCTCCCGGGACAGGGTGATCCACGAGCAGTACTTC. This codes for CASSRDRVIHEQYF.

As DNA, the CDR3 is TGTGCCTGGAGTGGGAGAAATTGGTATCGTGGGAACACTGAAGCTTTCTTT. Protein product: CAWSGRNWYRGNTEAFF. The chain couples TRBV30 to TRBJ1-1; D remains ambiguous. The CDR3 covers 17 residues. Germline V CDR1 and CDR2: GTSNPN, SVGIG (reference sequence). The germline V and J ends were trimmed by 1 base and 1 base, with 19 bases remaining between them.

This chain links TRBV15 with TRBJ2-2, with 12 bases matching TRBD1. V trimming: 3 bases; J trimming: 2 bases; junction bases outside the gene matches: 7. Germline CDR1 and CDR2: LNHNV and YYDKDF (reference sequence). The CDR3 contains 18 residues. CDR3 sequence (DNA): TGTGCCACCAGCAGGACCGGGACAGGGGGCCCCAACACCGGGGAGCTGTTTTTT. Amino acids: CATSRTGTGGPNTGELFF.

The chain is built from TRBV2 and TRBJ1-1; D unresolved. Looked up from germline, CDR1 is SNHLY and CDR2 is FYNNEI. Trimming removed 9 bases from V and 4 bases from J, with 15 bases in between. The CDR3 extends over 13 amino acids. The CDR3 bases are TGTGCCAGACCCCGACGGGAGCGCACTGAAGCTTTCTTT. It specifies CARPRRERTEAFF.

This rearrangement joins TRBV29-1 to TRBJ1-1; D remains unclear. The CDR3 is 11 residues long. The V and J ends lost 2 bases and 8 bases respectively, with 9 bases between them. Per germline, CDR1 SQVTM and CDR2 ANQGSEA. CDR3 in DNA: TGCAGCGTTGAAAAGGAGAGGGAAGCTTTCTTT. Its protein is CSVEKEREAFF.

This clone has more than one count but fewer than ten. J is TRBJ2-1 and V is TRBV10-2, with 12 nucleotides matching TRBD2. The CDR3 runs 15 residues. The germline V gene has CDR1 WSHSY and CDR2 SAAADI. J lost 6 bases, V lost 7 bases, and 7 bases had no gene match. In nucleotides, the CDR3 is TGCGCCAGCAACCGACTAGCGGGAGAGGGCAATGAGCAGTTCTTC. This codes for CASNRLAGEGNEQFF.

This chain joins TRBV6-4 and TRBJ2-3; 9 nucleotides match TRBD2. The V gene end was trimmed by 0 bases and the J gene end by 4 bases; junction bases not matched to a gene: 8. There are 17 residues in the CDR3. In germline, CDR1 is MRHNA, CDR2 SNTAGT. The CDR3 protein is CASSDSILSGSPDTQYF. The CDR3 nucleotides are TGTGCCAGCAGTGACTCGATCCTTAGCGGGAGCCCAGATACGCAGTATTTT.

The chain is built from TRBV4-1 and TRBJ2-1; 10 nucleotides match TRBD2. With 1 base clipped from V and 10 bases from J, the junction kept 7 bases outside the gene matches. From germline, CDR1 is MGHRA and CDR2 YSYEKL. There are 15 residues in the CDR3. The CDR3 DNA reads as TGCGCCAGCAGCCAAGTGACTAGCGGGTCCCGGGAGCAGTTCTTC. Protein sequence: CASSQVTSGSREQFF.

The chain uses TRBV5-1 and TRBJ2-1; 11 positions agree with TRBD1. V dropped 2 bases and J dropped 9; count of bases not matched to a gene: 4. The CDR3 is made up of 14 amino acids. The germline CDR1 and CDR2 sequences are SGHRS and YFSETQ. Here the CDR3 DNA reads TGCGCCAGCAGCTTCGGACAGGGGGCAGGTGAGCAGTTCTTC. It encodes CASSFGQGAGEQFF.

This clone was recorded a few times. The J gene is TRBJ1-1, the V gene TRBV30; D is undetermined. Germline CDR1 GTSNPN, CDR2 SVGIG (reference sequence). With 2 bases removed from V and 4 bases from J, the gap between germline ends came to 14 bases. The CDR3 sequence is 14 residues long. The chain's CDR3 is CAWSISPFGTEAFF. DNA for the CDR3: TGTGCCTGGAGTATTTCACCCTTCGGCACTGAAGCTTTCTTT.

This clone was observed a few times. The chain recombines TRBV9 with TRBJ2-7; D gene ambiguous. The CDR3 has 14 amino acids. Germline-derived CDR1 and CDR2 are SGDLS and YYNGEE. Trimming removed 0 bases at V and 0 bases at J, with 7 bases between. The CDR3, as DNA: TGTGCCAGCAGCGTAGTTCCTAGCTCCTACGAGCAGTACTTC. Protein product: CASSVVPSSYEQYF.

Only a few counts were recorded for this clone. The chain carries TRBV19 and TRBJ2-5; TRBD1 matches at 8 bases. Germline V gene lookup returns CDR1 LNHDA and CDR2 SQIVND (reference sequence). J lost 5 bases, V lost 5 bases, and 10 bases had no gene match. CDR3 length: 15 residues. The CDR3 region is CASSFFQGAFETQYF. DNA of the CDR3: TGTGCCAGTAGTTTCTTCCAGGGGGCGTTTGAGACCCAGTACTTC.

The V gene is TRBV5-1, the J gene TRBJ2-1; D is undetermined. The CDR3 sequence is 14 residues long. V was trimmed by 2 bases and J by 10 bases, leaving 16 bases between them. The germline V gene encodes CDR1 SGHRS and CDR2 YFSETQ. CDR3 sequence: CASSFGRSRMEQFF. As DNA, the CDR3 is TGCGCCAGCAGCTTTGGGCGCAGCAGGATGGAGCAGTTCTTC.

The chain joins TRBV7-2 to TRBJ2-3; 9 bases match TRBD2. V dropped 2 bases and J dropped 6; count of bases not matched to a gene: 6. This CDR3 has 15 residues. Germline V gene sequence: CDR1 SGHTA, CDR2 FQGNSA. The CDR3 region is CASSLLPSGMDTQYF. DNA of the CDR3: TGTGCCAGCAGCTTATTGCCTAGCGGGATGGATACGCAGTATTTT.

Regarding this clone: At one of its ends the junction is not consistent with the germline gene, which may arise from a read error. The chain employs TRBV7-2 and TRBJ1-2, with 7 positions matching TRBD1. The CDR3 runs 14 residues. CDR1 SGHTA and CDR2 FQGNSA come from the germline V gene. The CDR3 DNA reads as TGTGCCAGCAGGGAAAGGAAAGGGGGCGCGGAGGGATTCTTC. It yields the protein CASRERKGGAEGFF. The full variable domain, completed using reference TRBV7-2 and TRBJ1-2, is GAGVSQSPSNKVTEKGKDVELRCDPISGHTALYWYRQSLGQGLEFLIYFQGNSAPDKSGLPSDRFSAERTGGSVSTLTIQRTQQEDSAVYLCASRERKGGAEGFFGSGTRLTVV.

The genes are TRBV14 and TRBJ2-2, with TRBD1 matching over 8 bases. The CDR3 contains 14 residues. V dropped 4 bases and J dropped 7; count of bases not matched to a gene: 5. CDR1 and CDR2 (germline): SGHDN, FVKESK. CDR3 nucleotides: TGTGCCAGCAGCCGTCAGGGGGCCGGCGGGGAGCTGTTTTTT. Translated, it gives CASSRQGAGGELFF.

This clone has a handful of counts. CDR3 nucleotides: TGTGCCAGCAGCTTCCGGCGGGAGGGCCCCTACAATGAGCAGTTCTTC. Translating it yields CASSFRREGPYNEQFF. This sequence joins TRBV5-6 and TRBJ2-1; 9 nucleotides agree with TRBD2. Unmatched junction bases numbered 5, after V lost 2 bases and J lost 2 bases. This CDR3 is built from 16 residues. Germline CDR1 is SGHDT and CDR2 is YYEEEE.